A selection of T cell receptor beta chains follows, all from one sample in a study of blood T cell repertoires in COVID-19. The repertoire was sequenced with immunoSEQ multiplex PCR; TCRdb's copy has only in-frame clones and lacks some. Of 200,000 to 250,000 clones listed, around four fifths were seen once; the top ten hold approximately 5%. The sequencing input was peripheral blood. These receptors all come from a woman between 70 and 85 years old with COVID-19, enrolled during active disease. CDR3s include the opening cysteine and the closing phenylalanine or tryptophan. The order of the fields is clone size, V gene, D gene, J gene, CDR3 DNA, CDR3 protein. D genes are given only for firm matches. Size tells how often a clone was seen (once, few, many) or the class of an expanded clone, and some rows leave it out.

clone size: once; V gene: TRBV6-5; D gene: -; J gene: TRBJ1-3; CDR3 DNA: TGTGCCAGCAGCCCAATGAGGAGAACTGGAAACACCATATATTTT; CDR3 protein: CASSPMRRTGNTIYF
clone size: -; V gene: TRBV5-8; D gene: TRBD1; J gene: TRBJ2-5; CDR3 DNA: TGTGCCAGCGTCCCCCGGGACAGGGACCAGTACTTC; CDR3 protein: CASVPRDRDQYF
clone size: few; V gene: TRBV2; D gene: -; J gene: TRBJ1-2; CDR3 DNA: TGTGCCAGCAGTGAAGGCACCACAAGATACACCTTC; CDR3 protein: CASSEGTTRYTF
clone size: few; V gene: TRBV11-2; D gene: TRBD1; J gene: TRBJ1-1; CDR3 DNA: TGTGCCAGCAGCGACCCGGGACAGACAGGAGGCACTGAAGCTTTCTTT; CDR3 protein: CASSDPGQTGGTEAFF
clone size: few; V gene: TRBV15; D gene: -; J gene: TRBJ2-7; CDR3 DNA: TGTGCCACCAGCAGACGTGGACAGTCCTACGAGCAGTACTTC; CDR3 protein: CATSRRGQSYEQYF
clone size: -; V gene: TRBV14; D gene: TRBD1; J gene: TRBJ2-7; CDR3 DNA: TGTGCCAGCAGCCCGCCTGACGGGACAGTGAGCTACGAGCAGTACTTC; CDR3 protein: CASSPPDGTVSYEQYF
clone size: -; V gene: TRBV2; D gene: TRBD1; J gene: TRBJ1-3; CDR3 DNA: TGTGCCAGCAGCCGGGACAGGGCTGGAAACACCATATATTTT; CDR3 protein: CASSRDRAGNTIYF
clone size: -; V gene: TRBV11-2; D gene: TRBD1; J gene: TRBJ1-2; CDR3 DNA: TGTGCCAGCAGCTTAGTTGGGGACAGGGTGTACACCTTC; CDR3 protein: CASSLVGDRVYTF
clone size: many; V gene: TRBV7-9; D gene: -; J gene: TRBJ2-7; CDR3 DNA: TGTGCCAGCAGCTTATGGGGTAAGGGGGACTACTACGAGCAGTACTTC; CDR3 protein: CASSLWGKGDYYEQYF
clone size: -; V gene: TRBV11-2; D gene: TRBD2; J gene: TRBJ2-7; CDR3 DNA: TGTGCCAGCAGCTTAGCTCGCCCGGGACTAGTCATATCCTACGAGCAGTACTTC; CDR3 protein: CASSLARPGLVISYEQYF
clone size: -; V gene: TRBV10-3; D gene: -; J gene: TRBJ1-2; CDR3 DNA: TGTGCCATCAGTGAGTCAAGGGGAGGGGGCTACACCTTC; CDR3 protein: CAISESRGGGYTF
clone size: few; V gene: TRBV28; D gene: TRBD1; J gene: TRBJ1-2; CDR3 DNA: TGTGCCAGCAGTGCATGGACAGGGGATTATGGCTACACCTTC; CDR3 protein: CASSAWTGDYGYTF
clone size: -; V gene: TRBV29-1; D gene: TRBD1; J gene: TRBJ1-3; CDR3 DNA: TGCAGCGTTGACGCGACAGGGGCCAACTCTGGAAACACCATATATTTT; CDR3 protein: CSVDATGANSGNTIYF
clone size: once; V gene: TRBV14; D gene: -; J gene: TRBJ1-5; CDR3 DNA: TGTGCCAGCAGGCTCCGGCAGGGCCTGGATCAGCCCCAGCATTTT; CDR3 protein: CASRLRQGLDQPQHF
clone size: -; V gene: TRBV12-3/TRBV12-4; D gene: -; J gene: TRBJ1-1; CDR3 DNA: TGTGCCAGCAGCACCACTTCAAACACTGAAGCTTTCTTT; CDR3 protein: CASSTTSNTEAFF
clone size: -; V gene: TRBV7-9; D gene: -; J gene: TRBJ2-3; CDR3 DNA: TGTGCCAGCAGCCCTGATGGGGCCGTGGAGAACACAGATACGCAGTATTTT; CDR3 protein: CASSPDGAVENTDTQYF
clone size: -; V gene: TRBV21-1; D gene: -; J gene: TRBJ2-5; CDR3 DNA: TGTGCCAGCAGCAAAGGGGACAGAAAGACCCAGTACTTC; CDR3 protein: CASSKGDRKTQYF
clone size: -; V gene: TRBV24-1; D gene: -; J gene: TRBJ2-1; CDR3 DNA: TGTGCCACCAGTGTCCCGGGGGGGACAGGGTCAATCAATGAGCAGTTCTTC; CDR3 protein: CATSVPGGTGSINEQFF
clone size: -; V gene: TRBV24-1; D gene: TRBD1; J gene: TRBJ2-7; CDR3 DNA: TGTGCCACCAGCTCCTCTTCCAGGACAGGGGGCAACGAGCAGTACTTC; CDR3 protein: CATSSSSRTGGNEQYF
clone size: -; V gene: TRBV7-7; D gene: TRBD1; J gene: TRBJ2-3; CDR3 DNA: TGTGCCAGCAGCCCCTCCCAAGGGGGCTGGATAGATACGCAGTATTTT; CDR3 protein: CASSPSQGGWIDTQYF
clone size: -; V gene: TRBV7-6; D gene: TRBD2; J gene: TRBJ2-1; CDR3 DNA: TGTGCCAGCAGCCCCGGACTAGCGGGAGGGAATGAGCAGTTCTTC; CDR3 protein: CASSPGLAGGNEQFF
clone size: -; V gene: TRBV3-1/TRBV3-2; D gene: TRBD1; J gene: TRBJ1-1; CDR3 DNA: TGTGCCAGCAGCCCAAGACAGGGAGGCACTGAAGCTTTCTTT; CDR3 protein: CASSPRQGGTEAFF
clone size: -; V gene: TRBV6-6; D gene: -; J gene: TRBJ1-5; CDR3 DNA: TGTGCCAGCAGCACCAGACAGAGCAATCAGCCCCAGCATTTT; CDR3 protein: CASSTRQSNQPQHF
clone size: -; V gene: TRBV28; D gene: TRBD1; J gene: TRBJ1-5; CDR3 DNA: TGTGCCAGCAAAACCCCGGGACAGGGGGCCAGTCAGCCCCAGCATTTT; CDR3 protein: CASKTPGQGASQPQHF
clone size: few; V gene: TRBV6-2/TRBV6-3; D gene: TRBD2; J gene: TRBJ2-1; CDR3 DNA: TGTGCCAGCAGTTACTCCGCGGGGGGTTCGGCCAATGAGCAGTTCTTC; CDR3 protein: CASSYSAGGSANEQFF
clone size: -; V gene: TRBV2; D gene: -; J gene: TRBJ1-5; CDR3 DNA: TGTGCCAGCAGTGAATTTGGGGGGTCTCGCAATCAGCCCCAGCATTTT; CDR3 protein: CASSEFGGSRNQPQHF
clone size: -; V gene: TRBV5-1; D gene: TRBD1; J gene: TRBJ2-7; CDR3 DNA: TGCGCCAGCAGCTGGGACAGGGACGAGCAGTACTTC; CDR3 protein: CASSWDRDEQYF
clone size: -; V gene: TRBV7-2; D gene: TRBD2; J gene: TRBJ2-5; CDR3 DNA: TGTGCCAGCAGCCCCCGGACTAGCGGTTTTCAAGAGACCCAGTACTTC; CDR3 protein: CASSPRTSGFQETQYF
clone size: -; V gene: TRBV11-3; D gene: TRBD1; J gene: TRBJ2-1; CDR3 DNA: TGTGCCAGCAGCTCAACCTTAGGGGGACAGGGGTCAGGATCCTACAATGAGCAGTTCTTC; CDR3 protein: CASSSTLGGQGSGSYNEQFF
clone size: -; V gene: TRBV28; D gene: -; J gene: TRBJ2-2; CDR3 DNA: TGTGCCAGCAGTTTATTGACTAGTGTGAGCACCGGGGAGCTGTTTTTT; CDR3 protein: CASSLLTSVSTGELFF
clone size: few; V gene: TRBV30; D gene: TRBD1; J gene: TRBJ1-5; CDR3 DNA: TGTGCCTGGAGTCCTAGGACAGGGAGGGTGAATCAGCCCCAGCATTTT; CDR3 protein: CAWSPRTGRVNQPQHF
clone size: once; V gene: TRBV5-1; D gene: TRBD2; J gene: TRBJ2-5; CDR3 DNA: TGCGCCAGCAGCCCCTTGGATACGGGGGGAAAGACCCAGTACTTC; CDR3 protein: CASSPLDTGGKTQYF
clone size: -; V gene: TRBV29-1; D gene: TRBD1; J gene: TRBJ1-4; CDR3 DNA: TGCAGCGTTGCGCAGACAGGGGGTCGTGAAAAACTGTTTTTT; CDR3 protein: CSVAQTGGREKLFF
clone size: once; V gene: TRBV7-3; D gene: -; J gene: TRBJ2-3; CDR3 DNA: TGTGCCAGCAGCTCACAGGGTACGCAGTATTTT; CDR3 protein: CASSSQGTQYF
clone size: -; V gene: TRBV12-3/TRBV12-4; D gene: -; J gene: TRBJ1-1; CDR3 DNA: TGTGCCAGCAGTGCCCAGGGGATCTCTGAAGCTTTCTTT; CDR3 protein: CASSAQGISEAFF
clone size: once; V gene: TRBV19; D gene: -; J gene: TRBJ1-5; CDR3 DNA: TGTGCCAGTACTGAACGGGGAAATCAGCCCCAGCATTTT; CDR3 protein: CASTERGNQPQHF
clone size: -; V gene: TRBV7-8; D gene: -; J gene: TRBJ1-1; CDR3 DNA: TGTGCCAGCAGCTTATTGCCACAGAAGAACACTGAAGCTTTCTTT; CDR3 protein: CASSLLPQKNTEAFF
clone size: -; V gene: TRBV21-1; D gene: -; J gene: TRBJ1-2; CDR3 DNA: TGTGCCCCTTCAGGGAACTATGGCTACACCTTC; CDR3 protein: CAPSGNYGYTF
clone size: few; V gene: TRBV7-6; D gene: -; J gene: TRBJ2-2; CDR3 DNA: TGTGCCAGCAGCTTCACGAACACCGGGGAGCTGTTTTTT; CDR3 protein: CASSFTNTGELFF
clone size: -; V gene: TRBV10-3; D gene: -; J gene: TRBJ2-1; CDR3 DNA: TGTGCCATCAGCCGGGACTGGGCGGCCTACAATGAGCAGTTCTTC; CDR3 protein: CAISRDWAAYNEQFF
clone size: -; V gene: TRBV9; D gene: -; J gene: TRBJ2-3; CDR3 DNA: TGTGCCAGCAGCGTAGCTCGGACAGAAAGCACAGATACGCAGTATTTT; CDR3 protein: CASSVARTESTDTQYF
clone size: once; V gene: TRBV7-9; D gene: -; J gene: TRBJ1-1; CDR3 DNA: TGTGCCAGCAGCTACCAGGGGAACACTGAAGCTTTCTTT; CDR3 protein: CASSYQGNTEAFF
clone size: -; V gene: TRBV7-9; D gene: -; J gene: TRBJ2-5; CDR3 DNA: TGTGCCAGCAACGACAACCTCCAAGAGACCCAGTACTTC; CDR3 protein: CASNDNLQETQYF
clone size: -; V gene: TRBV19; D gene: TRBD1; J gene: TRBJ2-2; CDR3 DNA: TGTGCCAGTAGGACCGGGACAGTGAACACCGGGGAGCTGTTTTTT; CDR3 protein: CASRTGTVNTGELFF
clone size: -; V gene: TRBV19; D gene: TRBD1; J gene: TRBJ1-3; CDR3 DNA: TGTGCCAGTAGACAGGGGAAAGGAAACACCATATATTTT; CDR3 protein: CASRQGKGNTIYF
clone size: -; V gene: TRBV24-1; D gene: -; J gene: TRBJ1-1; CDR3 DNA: TGTGCCACCAGTGACCCGAGCAGGTCTGAAGCTTTCTTT; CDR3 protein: CATSDPSRSEAFF
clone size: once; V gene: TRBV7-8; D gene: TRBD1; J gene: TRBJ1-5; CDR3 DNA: TGTGCCAGCAGCCCGAGACAGGGGACGGGAAGCAATCAGCCCCAGCATTTT; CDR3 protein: CASSPRQGTGSNQPQHF
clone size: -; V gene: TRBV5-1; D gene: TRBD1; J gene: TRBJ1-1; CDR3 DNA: TGCGCCAGCACAGCTCTAGGACAGGGGCGCTCTGAAGCTTTCTTT; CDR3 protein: CASTALGQGRSEAFF
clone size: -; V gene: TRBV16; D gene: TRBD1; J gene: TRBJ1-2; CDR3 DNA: TGTGCCAGCAGCCAGACAGGGAACTATGGCTACACCTTC; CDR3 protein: CASSQTGNYGYTF
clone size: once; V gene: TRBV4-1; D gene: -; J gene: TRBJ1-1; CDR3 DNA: TGCGCCAGCAGCCAGACGGGACAGAACACTGAAGCTTTCTTT; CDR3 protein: CASSQTGQNTEAFF
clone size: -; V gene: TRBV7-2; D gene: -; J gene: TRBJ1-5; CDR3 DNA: TGTGCCAGCAGCTTTTCCCTCAATCAGCCCCAGCATTTT; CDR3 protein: CASSFSLNQPQHF
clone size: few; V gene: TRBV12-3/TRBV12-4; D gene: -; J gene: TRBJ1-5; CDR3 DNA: TGTGCCAGCAGTTTAGCCGTGGGGCCGCCCCAGCATTTT; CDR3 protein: CASSLAVGPPQHF
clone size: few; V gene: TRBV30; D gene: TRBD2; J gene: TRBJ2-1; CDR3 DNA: TGTGCCTGGAGCCGAGCGGGAACCTACAATGAGCAGTTCTTC; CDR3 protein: CAWSRAGTYNEQFF
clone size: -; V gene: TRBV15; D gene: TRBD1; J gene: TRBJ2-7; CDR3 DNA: TGTGCCACCAGCAGAGGAGGGACAGGGGCCATCGAGCAGTACTTC; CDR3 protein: CATSRGGTGAIEQYF
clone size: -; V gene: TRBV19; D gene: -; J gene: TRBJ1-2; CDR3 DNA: TGTGCCAGTAACGATTACAGGGAGTCTAACTATGGCTACACCTTC; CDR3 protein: CASNDYRESNYGYTF
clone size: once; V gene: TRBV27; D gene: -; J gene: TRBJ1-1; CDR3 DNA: TGTGCCAGCCGTTTAGGGGGGTTAGGCAGGAACACTGAAGCTTTCTTT; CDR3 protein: CASRLGGLGRNTEAFF
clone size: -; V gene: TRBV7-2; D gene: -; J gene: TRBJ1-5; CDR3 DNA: TGTGCCAGCAGCTTAGGGGTGACGCGGTCAGATCAGCCCCAGCATTTT; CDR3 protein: CASSLGVTRSDQPQHF
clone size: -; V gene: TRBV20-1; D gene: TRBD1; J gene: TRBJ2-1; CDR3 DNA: TGCAGTGCCCCTAAGGCAGGGGGGCAGTTCTTC; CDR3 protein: CSAPKAGGQFF
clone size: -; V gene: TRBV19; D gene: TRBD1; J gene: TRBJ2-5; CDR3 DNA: TGTGCCAGTAGCGTGACAGGGCACGAGACCCAGTACTTC; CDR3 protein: CASSVTGHETQYF